One sample yielded the 28 T cell receptor beta chains listed below, sequenced in a study of blood T cell repertoires in COVID-19. Generated by immunoSEQ multiplex PCR, the TCRdb table keeps only in-frame clones and is missing some. The sample holds tens of thousands of clones; 88% are singletons and the top ten take approximately 6.3%. The specimen sequenced was peripheral blood. All receptors derive from a man aged 50 or older with active COVID-19.

This sequence joins TRBV19 and TRBJ1-1, with TRBD1 identical over 8 bases. J lost 1 base, V lost 5 bases, and 6 bases had no gene match. Germline V CDR1 and CDR2: LNHDA, SQIVND (reference sequence). This CDR3 is 15 amino acids long. DNA for the CDR3: TGTGCCAGTAGTTTGCCAGGGGGCCCGAACACTGAAGCTTTCTTT. It codes for CASSLPGGPNTEAFF.

The CDR3 bases are TGTGCCAGCAGCTTGGACGGGTTCGCCCGCACAGATACGCAGTATTTT. Translation: CASSLDGFARTDTQYF. The rearrangement joins TRBV5-4 to TRBJ2-3; D gene uncertain. The germline V gene has CDR1 SGHNT and CDR2 YYREEE (reference sequence). V was trimmed by 0 bases and J by 1 base, leaving 12 bases between them. The CDR3 totals 16 residues.

The rearrangement links TRBV10-3 to TRBJ2-5, with D maybe TRBD2 (5 bases). Germline CDR1 is ENHRY and CDR2 is SYGVKD. The CDR3 totals 13 residues. With 2 bases removed from V and 7 bases from J, the gap between germline ends came to 11 bases. In DNA form, the CDR3 reads TGTGCCATCAGTGAGCGGGGAATGGGGACCCAGTACTTC. Protein sequence: CAISERGMGTQYF.

V and J are TRBV19 and TRBJ2-5; 9 positions agree with TRBD1. The V gene's germline CDR1 is LNHDA and CDR2 SQIVND (reference sequence). The junction had 8 bases not matched to a gene; V was cut back by 5 bases and J by 4 bases. The CDR3 loop spans 15 amino acids. In DNA, the CDR3 is TGTGCCAGTAGTCCGCGACAGGGGGTGGGAGAGACCCAGTACTTC. Amino acids: CASSPRQGVGETQYF.

CDR3 amino acids: CASSSGPYGYTF. CDR3 coding DNA: TGTGCCAGCAGTTCAGGGCCCTATGGCTACACCTTC. The chain has TRBV6-5 and TRBJ1-2; D possibly corresponds to TRBD1 (5 bases). The V end lost 4 bases, the J end lost 4 bases, and 7 bases lay between the germline ends. CDR1 and CDR2 from the germline V gene are MNHEY and SVGAGI. The CDR3 has 12 amino acids.

The chain combines TRBV7-9 with TRBJ1-1; the match to TRBD1 covers 8 bases. The V gene's germline CDR1 is SEHNR and CDR2 FQNEAQ (reference sequence). V dropped 5 bases and J dropped 6; count of bases not matched to a gene: 20. This CDR3 is built from 18 residues. The chain's CDR3 is CASSPGGGQVIRGAEAFF. The CDR3 DNA follows: TGTGCCAGCAGCCCTGGTGGGGGACAGGTTATACGAGGGGCTGAAGCTTTCTTT. Based on the CDR3 plus reference TRBV7-9 and TRBJ1-1, the full variable domain is DTGVSQNPRHKITKRGQNVTFRCDPISEHNRLYWYRQTLGQGPEFLTYFQNEAQLEKSRLLSDRFSAERPKGSFSTLEIQRTEQGDSAMYLCASSPGGGQVIRGAEAFFGQGTRLTVV.

V gene TRBV11-2 combines with J gene TRBJ1-1, with D perhaps matching TRBD1 (5 bases). CDR1 is SGHAT, CDR2 FQNNGV, per germline. The CDR3 length is 15 residues. V was trimmed by 0 bases and J by 5 bases, leaving 13 bases between them. The CDR3 sequence is CASSLDRQGGTEAFF. DNA of the CDR3: TGTGCCAGCAGCTTAGATCGGCAGGGTGGGACTGAAGCTTTCTTT.

V usage is TRBV5-1 and J usage is TRBJ2-3, with 7 bases matching TRBD2. CDR3 length: 14 residues. Germline values: CDR1 SGHRS, CDR2 YFSETQ. V lost 3 bases to trimming and J lost 3 bases; unmatched junction nucleotides: 4. The CDR3 nucleotides are TGCGCCAGCAGCTCTCGACTAGCAACAGATACGCAGTATTTT. Translating gives CASSSRLATDTQYF.

The gene calls are TRBV19 and TRBJ1-5; D not certain. Germline CDR1 is LNHDA and CDR2 is SQIVND (reference sequence). Trimming took 8 bases from V and 5 from J, leaving 7 bases between them. This CDR3 is built from 11 residues. CDR3 protein: CASGADQPQHF. CDR3 in DNA: TGTGCCAGTGGCGCGGATCAGCCCCAGCATTTT.

The chain combines TRBV3-1 (or the pseudogene TRBV3-2) with TRBJ2-2, with 12 bases matching TRBD1. There are 15 residues in the CDR3. With V trimmed by 5 bases and J by 6 bases, 4 bases remained unmatched. From germline, CDR1 is LGHDT and CDR2 YNNKEL (reference sequence). The CDR3 is CASSRGTGGPGELFF. The CDR3 nucleotides are TGTGCCAGCAGCAGAGGGACAGGGGGCCCCGGGGAGCTGTTTTTT.

V and J are TRBV28 and TRBJ2-1; 8 bases are a match to TRBD2. Germline lookup yields CDR1 MDHEN and CDR2 SYDVKM. V was clipped by 7 bases and J by 6 bases; unmatched bases: 17. This CDR3 comprises 17 residues. The CDR3 DNA is TGTGCCAGCACCCCGAGTAGGGGCGGGGGGCCCAGCAATGAGCAGTTCTTC. This sequence encodes CASTPSRGGGPSNEQFF.

The CDR3 sequence is CASSPQGTDTQYF. The CDR3 DNA reads as TGTGCCAGCTCACCTCAGGGCACAGATACGCAGTATTTT. The V and J genes are TRBV18 and TRBJ2-3; no firm D call. The V and J ends lost 3 bases and 1 base respectively, with 5 bases between them. The CDR3 has 13 amino acids. The germline V gene has CDR1 KGHSH and CDR2 LQKENI.

The chain recombines TRBV4-3 with TRBJ1-1; tentatively, D is TRBD1 (6 bases). Germline V lookup: CDR1 LGHNA, CDR2 YSLEER. The CDR3 loop spans 17 amino acids. Between the trimmed V and J ends, which lost 6 bases and 1 base, there was a span of 21 bases. The CDR3 loop is CASRHDTLSQGNTEAFF. In nucleotides, the CDR3 is TGCGCCAGCAGGCACGATACTCTTTCACAGGGGAACACTGAAGCTTTCTTT.

The sample holds a few counts of this clone. The CDR3 spells CASSGQGAWDEQYF. CDR3 bases: TGTGCCAGCAGTGGGCAGGGGGCCTGGGACGAGCAGTACTTC. The chain couples TRBV2 to TRBJ2-7, with 8 bases lining up with TRBD1. This CDR3 is built from 14 residues. The J segment lost 5 bases and the V segment lost 4 bases, leaving 7 bases of the junction unmatched. CDR1 and CDR2 from the germline V gene are SNHLY and FYNNEI.

The J gene is TRBJ1-3, the V gene TRBV28; the D is unclear. CDR3 length: 16 amino acids. Trimming pared 6 bases from V and 0 bases from J, leaving 15 bases between. CDR1 and CDR2 from the germline V gene are MDHEN and SYDVKM. The CDR3 DNA reads TGTGCCAGCAGCAGCCTAGGCAGCAGCTCTGGAAACACCATATATTTT. The encoded protein is CASSSLGSSSGNTIYF.

The chain couples TRBV6-2 or TRBV6-3 to TRBJ1-6; D possibly corresponds to TRBD1 (5 bases). The V end lost 5 bases, the J end lost 5 bases, and 10 bases lay between the germline ends. The CDR3 has 14 residues. From germline, CDR1 is MNHEY and CDR2 SVGEGT. The CDR3 nucleotides are TGTGCCAGCAGTCGGGTAGGGGATAATTCACCCCTCCACTTT. Residues: CASSRVGDNSPLHF.

V and J are TRBV4-3 and TRBJ2-2; D gene ambiguous. Germline CDR1 is LGHNA and CDR2 is YSLEER. Trimming removed 1 base at V and 7 bases at J, with 16 bases between. This CDR3 is 16 amino acids long. The CDR3 DNA reads TGCGCCAGCAGCCAAGTGGCGGAATTATCGATCGGGGAGCTGTTTTTT. Amino acids: CASSQVAELSIGELFF.

The gene calls are TRBV6-2 or TRBV6-3 and TRBJ2-4; the D gene is possibly TRBD2 (6 bases). Trimming pared 0 bases from V and 0 bases from J, leaving 6 bases between. CDR1 is MNHEY and CDR2 is SVGEGT in the germline V gene. The CDR3 is made up of 15 amino acids. CDR3 DNA sequence: TGTGCCAGCAGTTACTCGGGACTAGCCAAAAACATTCAGTACTTC. Translation gives CASSYSGLAKNIQYF.

The V call is TRBV5-1, the J call TRBJ1-6; D unclear. Germline CDR1 is SGHRS and CDR2 is YFSETQ. The V end lost 0 bases, the J end lost 8 bases, and 12 bases lay between the germline ends. The CDR3 has 15 amino acids. CDR3 residues: CASSLDVGGDSPLHF. The CDR3 nucleotides are TGCGCCAGCAGCTTGGACGTGGGCGGGGATTCACCCCTCCACTTT.

The V and J genes are TRBV15 and TRBJ1-5; no clear D gene. CDR1 is LNHNV, CDR2 YYDKDF, per germline (reference sequence). There are 15 residues in the CDR3. The V and J ends lost 1 base and 0 bases respectively, with 7 bases between them. Here the CDR3 DNA reads TGTGCCACCAGCAGAGCGGGGTATAGCAATCAGCCCCAGCATTTT. Encoded protein: CATSRAGYSNQPQHF.

The chain has TRBV6-6 and TRBJ1-6; 7 bases line up with TRBD1. V lost 2 bases and J lost 8; bases outside the gene matches: 9. The CDR3 has 16 amino acids. Germline loops: CDR1 MNHNY, CDR2 SVGAGI (reference sequence). The CDR3: CASSYPASGGDSPLHF. CDR3 in DNA: TGTGCCAGCAGTTACCCCGCGTCAGGGGGAGATTCACCCCTCCACTTT.

For the CDR3, the DNA is TGTGCCACCAGCAGAGATCGAAACAGGGGTGGCATGAACACTGAAGCTTTCTTT. Protein product: CATSRDRNRGGMNTEAFF. The V call is TRBV15, the J call TRBJ1-1; 7 bases are a match to TRBD1. The V segment lost 0 bases and the J segment 0 bases; nucleotides outside the gene matches: 10. The CDR3 loop spans 18 amino acids. CDR1 is LNHNV, CDR2 YYDKDF, per germline (reference sequence).

This chain connects TRBV7-8 to TRBJ2-7; the D gene is possibly TRBD2 (5 bases). V lost 0 bases and J lost 6, with 21 bases in between. The CDR3 is made up of 17 amino acids. Germline lookup yields CDR1 SGHVS and CDR2 FQNEAQ. The CDR3 sequence: CASSLARGLASVGEQYF. CDR3 nucleotides: TGTGCCAGCAGCTTAGCCCGCGGTCTAGCCAGCGTTGGCGAGCAGTACTTC.

The chain couples TRBV24-1 to TRBJ2-2; D might be TRBD2 (5 bases). Germline CDR1 KGHDR, CDR2 SFDVKD. The CDR3 has 13 amino acids. The V and J ends lost 4 bases and 7 bases respectively, with 9 bases between them. The CDR3, as DNA: TGTGCCACCAGTGACCCGGGAATCGGGGAGCTGTTTTTT. Protein: CATSDPGIGELFF.

The chain joins TRBV18 to TRBJ1-5; TRBD1 agrees at 7 bases. V dropped 4 bases and J dropped 3; count of bases not matched to a gene: 6. Germline values: CDR1 KGHSH, CDR2 LQKENI. CDR3 length: 15 residues. DNA for the CDR3: TGTGCCAGCTCACTAACCGGGACAGACAATCAGCCCCAGCATTTT. It translates to CASSLTGTDNQPQHF.

The V gene is TRBV11-3, the J gene TRBJ2-7; 10 bases are shared with TRBD2. The germline V gene has CDR1 SGHNT and CDR2 YENEEA. V was pared by 5 bases and J by 1 base, with 5 bases of the junction left unmatched. CDR3 length equals 15 residues. Here the CDR3 DNA reads TGTGCCAGCAGCGCCGGGACTAGCGTTTCCTACGAGCAGTACTTC. Translating gives CASSAGTSVSYEQYF. Full variable domain (rest looked up from reference TRBV11-3 and TRBJ2-7): EAGVVQSPRYKIIEKKQPVAFWCNPISGHNTLYWYLQNLGQGPELLIRYENEEAVDDSQLPKDRFSAERLKGVDSTLKIQPAELGDSAVYLCASSAGTSVSYEQYFGPGTRLTVT.

The V call is TRBV25-1, the J call TRBJ2-3, with D possibly matching TRBD2 (7 bases). The germline V and J ends were trimmed by 4 bases and 8 bases, with 19 bases remaining between them. Germline-derived CDR1 and CDR2 are MGHDK and SYGVNS. The CDR3 totals 15 residues. This CDR3 is CASSAGGPSQGTQYF. DNA for the CDR3: TGTGCCAGCAGTGCCGGGGGGCCATCCCAAGGTACGCAGTATTTT. Drawing the rest from reference TRBV25-1 and TRBJ2-3, the complete variable domain is EADIYQTPRYLVIGTGKKITLECSQTMGHDKMYWYQQDPGMELHLIHYSYGVNSTEKGDLSSESTVSRIRTEHFPLTLESARPSHTSQYLCASSAGGPSQGTQYFGPGTRLTVL.

This clone was seen just once. The gene calls are TRBV5-1 and TRBJ2-5; 11 positions match TRBD1. The V segment lost 2 bases and the J segment 3 bases; nucleotides outside the gene matches: 3. Germline-derived CDR1 and CDR2 are SGHRS and YFSETQ. This CDR3 region has 15 residues. The CDR3 coding sequence is TGCGCCAGCAGCTTTAGGACAGGGGGCGAAGAGACCCAGTACTTC. This encodes CASSFRTGGEETQYF.